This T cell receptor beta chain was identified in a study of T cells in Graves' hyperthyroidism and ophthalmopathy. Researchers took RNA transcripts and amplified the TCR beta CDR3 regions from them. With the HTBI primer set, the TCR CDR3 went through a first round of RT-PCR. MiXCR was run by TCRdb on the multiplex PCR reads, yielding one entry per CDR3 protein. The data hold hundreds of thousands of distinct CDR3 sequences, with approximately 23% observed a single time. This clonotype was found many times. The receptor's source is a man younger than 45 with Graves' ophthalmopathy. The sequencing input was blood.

CDR3 sequence (DNA): TGCAGTGCTAGAGTGGGACTAGCGGGAAAGGATACGCAGTATTTT. Protein product: CSARVGLAGKDTQYF. The chain joins TRBV20-1 to TRBJ2-3; 13 bases agree with TRBD2. Germline lookup yields CDR1 DFQATT and CDR2 SNEGSKA (reference sequence). The trim removed 1 base at V and 6 bases at J, leaving 4 bases unmatched. The CDR3 consists of 15 residues.